A single sample is the source of the 10 T cell receptor beta chains below, sequenced in a study of vaccination effects on CD4 cells after COVID-19. A 10-day culture period preceded the isolation of CD4+ T cells. Sequencing used immunoSEQ multiplex PCR; TCRdb keeps in-frame clones, though not all of them. Of 40,000 to 60,000 clones in the sample, around four fifths were seen once. These receptors have no known antigen. The sequencing here drew on CD4+ T cells from PBMCs cultured without peptide, taken before COVID-19 vaccination. These receptors came from a human donor who had a prior SARS-CoV-2 infection.

The J gene is TRBJ1-2, the V gene TRBV7-2, with D perhaps matching TRBD1 (6 bases). The CDR3 is 16 amino acids. CDR1 and CDR2 (germline): SGHTA, FQGNSA. V dropped 5 bases and J dropped 8 bases, with 24 bases sitting between them. This chain's CDR3 is CASSLQGRGVSGGYTF. The CDR3 region has the DNA TGTGCCAGCAGCCTCCAGGGAAGGGGGGTTTCAGGCGGCTACACCTTC.

This chain links TRBV5-4 with TRBJ1-2, with TRBD1 as a possible D gene (6 bases). V was trimmed by 0 bases and J by 2 bases, leaving 8 bases between them. The CDR3 extends over 14 amino acids. The germline V gene has CDR1 SGHNT and CDR2 YYREEE (reference sequence). The DNA for the CDR3 is TGTGCCAGCAGCTTGGTAGACAGGAACTATGGCTACACCTTC. Its protein product is CASSLVDRNYGYTF.

This clone has just one count. V usage is TRBV5-6 and J usage is TRBJ1-4; D gene ambiguous. V was trimmed by 6 bases and J by 0 bases, leaving 9 bases between them. Germline V lookup: CDR1 SGHDT, CDR2 YYEEEE. The CDR3 has 14 residues. In DNA form, the CDR3 reads TGTGCCAGCACCTCCGGGGCAACTAATGAAAAACTGTTTTTT. Amino acids: CASTSGATNEKLFF.

This clone was counted once. The CDR3 DNA reads TGTGCCTTTATAGCCGGGACCCTCGGAGAGACCCAGTACTTC. Protein sequence: CAFIAGTLGETQYF. The rearrangement joins TRBV30 to TRBJ2-5; perhaps D is TRBD1 or TRBD2 (5 bases each). Germline loops: CDR1 GTSNPN, CDR2 SVGIG (reference sequence). The germline V and J ends were trimmed by 7 bases and 4 bases, with 19 bases remaining between them. The CDR3 length is 14 residues.

The chain is built from TRBV7-2 and TRBJ2-5; TRBD2 is a possible D gene (5 bases). Looked up from germline, CDR1 is SGHTA and CDR2 is FQGNSA. V shed 1 base and J shed 0 bases, with 18 bases lying between them. The CDR3 totals 18 residues. The CDR3 spells CASSLGSRTYGYQETQYF. For the CDR3, the DNA is TGTGCCAGCAGCTTAGGTTCTCGGACTTACGGGTACCAAGAGACCCAGTACTTC.

V gene TRBV29-1 combines with J gene TRBJ2-1; D not certain. V was trimmed by 6 bases and J by 2 bases, leaving 11 bases between them. The CDR3 length is 13 residues. Germline V lookup: CDR1 SQVTM, CDR2 ANQGSEA. CDR3 sequence: CSVSLITYNEQFF. The CDR3 bases are TGCAGCGTCAGCCTGATTACCTACAATGAGCAGTTCTTC.

The sample holds a few counts of this clone. The chain is built from TRBV5-4 and TRBJ2-3; TRBD1 matches at 8 bases. Trimming cost V 1 base and J 5 bases; bases outside gene matches: 6. The length of the CDR3 is 15 residues. Germline values: CDR1 SGHNT, CDR2 YYREEE (reference sequence). CDR3 protein: CASSLRQGIGDTQYF. In DNA, the CDR3 is TGTGCCAGCAGCTTGAGACAGGGGATTGGAGATACGCAGTATTTT.

In nucleotides, the CDR3 is TGCAGTGCTAGTGGGCCCCACTACGAGCAGTACTTC. It encodes CSASGPHYEQYF. This sequence joins TRBV20-1 and TRBJ2-7; D not resolved. Trimming stripped 3 bases from V and 3 bases from J, with 9 bases between. Germline assignment: CDR1 DFQATT and CDR2 SNEGSKA (reference sequence). The CDR3 spans 12 residues.

The chain employs TRBV19 and TRBJ2-1; 9 bases are a match to TRBD1. J was trimmed by 6 bases and V by 5 bases; bases with no gene match: 8. Germline values: CDR1 LNHDA, CDR2 SQIVND (reference sequence). CDR3 length equals 15 residues. CDR3: CASSLMGTGSNEQFF. As DNA, the CDR3 is TGTGCCAGTAGTCTTATGGGGACAGGGTCCAATGAGCAGTTCTTC.

This clone was counted only a few times. The chain is built from TRBV7-2 and TRBJ2-3; 8 bases match TRBD1. The CDR3 has 14 amino acids. Germline CDR1 reads SGHTA; CDR2 reads FQGNSA. V dropped 5 bases and J dropped 6; count of bases not matched to a gene: 7. The CDR3 sequence is CASSLRTGTDTQYF. DNA for the CDR3: TGTGCCAGCAGCCTCCGGACAGGGACGGATACGCAGTATTTT.